The clone carrying this TCR beta chain has a handful of counts. V was pared by 1 base and J by 2 bases, with 16 bases between. This CDR3 has 17 residues. CDR1 and CDR2 from the germline V gene are LGHDT and YNNKEL (reference sequence). Measured with immunoSEQ multiplex PCR; TCRdb has only the in-frame clones, and not every one. Among about 200,000 clones, 70% to 90% were seen once, and the ten largest hold about 2.2%. This record comes from a study of blood T cell repertoires in COVID-19. Study-level information: Sources were T cells, B-cell-depleted T cells, or PBMCs; the material itself was cDNA or gDNA.

The TCR sequence derives from a man aged 25 to 45 who had recovered from COVID-19. V gene TRBV3-1 (or the pseudogene TRBV3-2) combines with J gene TRBJ2-3; D remains ambiguous. Sequencing input: peripheral blood. The chain's CDR3 is CASSQVPRILSTDTQYF. Here the CDR3 DNA reads TGTGCCAGCAGCCAAGTCCCCAGGATTTTGTCCACAGATACGCAGTATTTT.